A selection of T cell receptor beta chains follows, all from one sample in a study of blood T cell repertoires in COVID-19. The repertoire was sequenced with immunoSEQ multiplex PCR; TCRdb's copy has only in-frame clones and lacks some. The table includes about 220,000 clones, 84% detected once. Sequenced: peripheral blood. These receptors all come from a man aged 25 to 45 with active or convalescent COVID-19. The CDR3 runs from the conserved cysteine through the conserved F or W. The D gene is left open where the match is weak. Clone size is not always given. Where it is, it says once, few, many or a class for expanded clones.

D: TRBD1; V: TRBV11-2; size: -; J: TRBJ2-5; CDR3: CASSPTGGAGRRIETQYF; DNA: TGTGCCAGCAGCCCGACAGGGGGCGCAGGTCGTAGAATAGAGACCCAGTACTTC
D: TRBD1; V: TRBV2; size: many; J: TRBJ2-5; CDR3: CASSAEGGLKGETQYF; DNA: TGTGCCAGCAGTGCAGAAGGGGGCCTGAAGGGAGAGACCCAGTACTTC
D: -; V: TRBV24-1; size: -; J: TRBJ1-3; CDR3: CATSDRRDNSGNTIYF; DNA: TGTGCCACCAGTGATCGCCGGGACAACTCTGGAAACACCATATATTTT
D: TRBD2; V: TRBV5-4; size: -; J: TRBJ2-3; CDR3: CATRSGSDGDTQYF; DNA: TGTGCCACCAGGAGCGGGAGTGATGGGGATACGCAGTATTTT
D: -; V: TRBV2; size: -; J: TRBJ2-2; CDR3: CASSRDNTGELFF; DNA: TGTGCCAGCAGCAGGGATAACACCGGGGAGCTGTTTTTT
D: -; V: TRBV10-3; size: few; J: TRBJ1-2; CDR3: CAIGALDGYTF; DNA: TGTGCCATCGGGGCCTTAGATGGCTACACCTTC
D: TRBD1; V: TRBV7-9; size: -; J: TRBJ2-1; CDR3: CASSPGGSWDEQFF; DNA: TGTGCCAGCAGCCCAGGGGGCAGCTGGGATGAGCAGTTCTTC
D: -; V: TRBV7-2; size: few; J: TRBJ1-5; CDR3: CASSSYGQSSNQPQHF; DNA: TGTGCCAGCAGCTCCTATGGGCAGAGCAGCAATCAGCCCCAGCATTTT
D: TRBD1; V: TRBV28; size: -; J: TRBJ1-2; CDR3: CASSLQTQGGYGYTF; DNA: TGTGCCAGCAGTTTACAGACCCAGGGGGGCTATGGCTACACCTTC
D: -; V: TRBV6-5; size: -; J: TRBJ1-1; CDR3: CASVNWQAMNTEAFF; DNA: TGTGCCAGCGTAAATTGGCAGGCAATGAACACTGAAGCTTTCTTT
D: TRBD1; V: TRBV9; size: -; J: TRBJ1-5; CDR3: CASSATGGSSQPQHF; DNA: TGTGCCAGCAGCGCGACAGGGGGAAGCAGTCAGCCCCAGCATTTT
D: -; V: TRBV2; size: -; J: TRBJ1-6; CDR3: CASSPRGAADNSPLHF; DNA: TGTGCCAGCAGCCCCAGGGGCGCGGCCGATAATTCACCCCTCCACTTT
D: TRBD2; V: TRBV10-3; size: -; J: TRBJ2-5; CDR3: CAISESGGRGQETQYF; DNA: TGTGCCATCAGTGAGTCAGGAGGGCGGGGGCAAGAGACCCAGTACTTC
D: -; V: TRBV7-9; size: -; J: TRBJ1-1; CDR3: CASSRRGNTEAFF; DNA: TGTGCCAGCAGTCGTCGGGGGAACACTGAAGCTTTCTTT
D: TRBD1; V: TRBV3-1/TRBV3-2; size: -; J: TRBJ2-5; CDR3: CASSHFTGGSPETQYF; DNA: TGTGCCAGCAGCCACTTCACAGGGGGTTCCCCAGAGACCCAGTACTTC
D: -; V: TRBV9; size: -; J: TRBJ2-1; CDR3: CASSVVTGTYNEQFF; DNA: TGTGCCAGCAGCGTAGTAACGGGAACCTACAATGAGCAGTTCTTC
D: TRBD1; V: TRBV19; size: -; J: TRBJ1-1; CDR3: CASSIDYPGTATEAFF; DNA: TGTGCCAGTAGTATAGATTATCCGGGGACAGCCACTGAAGCTTTCTTT
D: -; V: TRBV6-6; size: -; J: TRBJ1-5; CDR3: CASMNPGSAQPQHF; DNA: TGTGCCAGCATGAATCCGGGGTCGGCTCAGCCCCAGCATTTT
D: -; V: TRBV24-1; size: few; J: TRBJ2-1; CDR3: CATSVAGPNEQFF; DNA: TGTGCCACCAGTGTGGCGGGGCCCAATGAGCAGTTCTTC
D: -; V: TRBV4-3; size: -; J: TRBJ2-7; CDR3: CASSQDVQEGYEQYF; DNA: TGCGCCAGCAGCCAAGATGTCCAGGAGGGCTACGAGCAGTACTTC
D: -; V: TRBV19; size: -; J: TRBJ1-5; CDR3: CASSRLVHQPQHF; DNA: TGTGCCAGTAGCAGACTCGTTCATCAGCCCCAGCATTTT
D: -; V: TRBV2; size: -; J: TRBJ2-5; CDR3: CASSDSLSETQYF; DNA: TGTGCCAGCAGTGATTCCCTATCGGAGACCCAGTACTTC
D: TRBD1; V: TRBV19; size: -; J: TRBJ2-7; CDR3: CASSLGQGYGLKSYEQYF; DNA: TGTGCCAGTAGTTTAGGACAGGGTTACGGTTTGAAATCCTACGAGCAGTACTTC
D: -; V: TRBV19; size: -; J: TRBJ1-3; CDR3: CASSIGGNGNTIYF; DNA: TGTGCCAGTAGTATCGGGGGTAATGGAAACACCATATATTTT
D: -; V: TRBV28; size: -; J: TRBJ2-1; CDR3: CASSRSGTHPYNEQFF; DNA: TGTGCCAGCAGTCGATCCGGGACTCATCCCTACAATGAGCAGTTCTTC
D: TRBD1; V: TRBV10-1; size: -; J: TRBJ1-4; CDR3: CASQGRPGQGGLMKNQNEKLFF; DNA: TGCGCCAGTCAGGGGCGTCCGGGACAGGGGGGATTAATGAAAAACCAGAATGAAAAACTGTTTTTT
D: -; V: TRBV7-7; size: -; J: TRBJ1-6; CDR3: CASSLPAADYNSPLHF; DNA: TGTGCTAGCAGCTTACCGGCGGCGGACTATAATTCACCCCTCCACTTT
D: TRBD1; V: TRBV5-1; size: -; J: TRBJ1-4; CDR3: CASSLGQGKEKLFF; DNA: TGCGCCAGCAGCCTAGGACAGGGAAAGGAAAAACTGTTTTTT
D: -; V: TRBV19; size: -; J: TRBJ2-7; CDR3: CASTPGGGLEQYF; DNA: TGTGCCAGTACCCCTGGTGGAGGGTTAGAGCAGTACTTC
D: TRBD1; V: TRBV11-2; size: -; J: TRBJ1-3; CDR3: CASSHTGQGLSGNTIYF; DNA: TGTGCCAGCAGCCATACTGGACAGGGACTCTCTGGAAACACCATATATTTT
D: TRBD1; V: TRBV19; size: once; J: TRBJ2-7; CDR3: CASSSSGTGIEQYF; DNA: TGTGCCAGTAGTTCCTCCGGGACAGGGATCGAGCAGTACTTC
D: -; V: TRBV5-1; size: -; J: TRBJ1-4; CDR3: CASSDRPNEKLFF; DNA: TGCGCCAGCAGCGACAGGCCTAATGAAAAACTGTTTTTT
D: -; V: TRBV19; size: -; J: TRBJ2-7; CDR3: CASSSRYEQYF; DNA: TGTGCCAGTAGTTCCCGTTACGAGCAGTACTTC
D: TRBD1; V: TRBV27; size: -; J: TRBJ1-1; CDR3: CASTSGQGLDSEAFF; DNA: TGTGCCAGCACGTCGGGACAGGGGCTAGACTCTGAAGCTTTCTTT
D: TRBD2; V: TRBV7-2; size: -; J: TRBJ2-1; CDR3: CASSLTSPILYNEQFF; DNA: TGTGCCAGCAGCCTGACTAGCCCTATTCTCTACAATGAGCAGTTCTTC
D: TRBD1; V: TRBV6-2/TRBV6-3; size: -; J: TRBJ1-5; CDR3: CASSHAGGYSNQPQHF; DNA: TGTGCCAGCAGTCATGCAGGGGGATATAGCAATCAGCCCCAGCATTTT
D: -; V: TRBV5-1; size: -; J: TRBJ2-6; CDR3: CASSPYLLAGSGANVLTF; DNA: TGCGCCAGCAGCCCCTACCTCCTTGCAGGGTCTGGGGCCAACGTCCTGACTTTC
D: TRBD2; V: TRBV2; size: -; J: TRBJ2-1; CDR3: CASSGTRLYNEQFF; DNA: TGTGCCAGCAGTGGGACTAGACTTTATAATGAGCAGTTCTTC
D: -; V: TRBV7-9; size: -; J: TRBJ1-1; CDR3: CASSLAGSAEAFF; DNA: TGTGCCAGCAGCTTAGCCGGGTCGGCTGAAGCTTTCTTT
D: -; V: TRBV6-6; size: -; J: TRBJ1-3; CDR3: CASRGRGNTIYF; DNA: TGTGCCAGCCGGGGTCGTGGAAACACCATATATTTT
D: TRBD1; V: TRBV15; size: -; J: TRBJ2-7; CDR3: CATSRDRGTGAYEQYF; DNA: TGTGCCACCAGCAGAGATCGGGGGACAGGCGCCTACGAGCAGTACTTC
D: TRBD1; V: TRBV19; size: -; J: TRBJ1-5; CDR3: CASKTGANQPQHF; DNA: TGTGCCAGCAAGACAGGGGCCAATCAGCCCCAGCATTTT
D: -; V: TRBV2; size: -; J: TRBJ1-2; CDR3: CASSERGQSYGYTF; DNA: TGTGCCAGCAGTGAGAGAGGGCAAAGCTATGGCTACACCTTC
D: TRBD2; V: TRBV6-5; size: -; J: TRBJ2-7; CDR3: CASSPRTSASYEQYF; DNA: TGTGCCAGCAGTCCGAGGACTAGCGCCAGCTACGAGCAGTACTTC
D: TRBD2; V: TRBV5-1; size: -; J: TRBJ2-1; CDR3: CASIWRGGLAEQFF; DNA: TGCGCCAGCATATGGCGGGGGGGCCTTGCTGAGCAGTTCTTC
D: TRBD1; V: TRBV6-5; size: -; J: TRBJ1-5; CDR3: CASSYEGQAYQPQHF; DNA: TGTGCCAGCAGTTACGAGGGACAGGCTTATCAGCCCCAGCATTTT
D: TRBD2; V: TRBV30; size: -; J: TRBJ2-7; CDR3: CAWSPGSGGWEYF; DNA: TGTGCCTGGAGTCCTGGGAGCGGGGGGTGGGAGTACTTC
D: TRBD1; V: TRBV19; size: once; J: TRBJ1-5; CDR3: CASSVRTGIQPQHF; DNA: TGTGCCAGTAGTGTAAGGACAGGGATTCAGCCCCAGCATTTT
D: -; V: TRBV19; size: once; J: TRBJ2-5; CDR3: CASSVGMQETQYF; DNA: TGTGCCAGTAGTGTCGGGATGCAAGAGACCCAGTACTTC
D: -; V: TRBV14; size: -; J: TRBJ2-5; CDR3: CASSQNSYGTQYF; DNA: TGTGCCAGCAGCCAAAATTCATACGGGACCCAGTACTTC